The next 25 T cell receptor beta chains were all read from a single sample in a study of blood T cell repertoires in COVID-19. Sequencing was performed with immunoSEQ multiplex PCR; in TCRdb, only in-frame clones are kept and a portion is missing. The sample has 88,000 or so clones, around 85% seen once. Sequenced sample: peripheral blood. These receptors all come from a man in his fifties or sixties with acute or convalescent COVID-19.

This clone was recorded once. The CDR3 reads CASSLETGVSSGNTIYF. CDR3 DNA sequence: TGTGCCAGCAGCCTCGAGACAGGGGTGAGCTCTGGAAACACCATATATTTT. The chain combines TRBV14 with TRBJ1-3; TRBD1 agrees at 8 bases. CDR1 SGHDN and CDR2 FVKESK come from the germline V gene. The J segment lost 0 bases and the V segment lost 4 bases, leaving 8 bases of the junction unmatched. The CDR3 spans 17 residues.

The chain employs TRBV11-3 and TRBJ2-7; 7 bases match TRBD1. The CDR3 is 14 residues long. Germline trimming cut 4 bases from V and 6 bases from J; bases unmatched to any gene: 9. Looked up from germline, CDR1 is SGHNT and CDR2 is YENEEA. The CDR3 spells CASSSRQGVGEQYF. CDR3 DNA sequence: TGTGCCAGCAGCTCCCGACAGGGCGTCGGCGAGCAGTACTTC.

The genes are TRBV5-5 and TRBJ1-2; weak D call: TRBD1 (6 bases). This CDR3 comprises 13 residues. Trimming left V 1 base short and J 7 bases short, with 11 bases between. Germline CDR1 reads SGHKS; CDR2 reads YYEKEE (reference sequence). DNA for the CDR3: TGTGCCAGCAGCTTGTCAGGGGCCGGTGGCTACACCTTC. It translates to CASSLSGAGGYTF.

In its sample, this clone was seen a few times. This chain connects TRBV3-1 (or the pseudogene TRBV3-2) to TRBJ2-3, with 8 bases aligning to TRBD2. This CDR3 comprises 15 residues. In germline, CDR1 is LGHDT, CDR2 YNNKEL (reference sequence). With V trimmed by 2 bases and J by 4 bases, 5 bases remained unmatched. CDR3 sequence reads: CASSQNGGDSDTQYF. CDR3 coding DNA: TGTGCCAGCAGCCAAAACGGGGGGGATTCAGATACGCAGTATTTT.

The chain links TRBV19 to TRBJ2-3; 7 nucleotides match TRBD1. This CDR3 is 12 amino acids long. Trimming cost V 8 bases and J 11 bases; bases outside gene matches: 10. Germline V gives CDR1 LNHDA, CDR2 SQIVND (reference sequence). The CDR3 is CASSGQTSKQYF. The CDR3 bases are TGTGCCAGTTCGGGACAGACCAGTAAGCAGTATTTT.

In its sample, this clone was seen a few times. V gene TRBV19 combines with J gene TRBJ1-2; 8 nucleotides agree with TRBD1. The ends lost 2 bases at V and 4 bases at J; junction bases unmatched: 3. The length of the CDR3 is 14 residues. Germline V CDR1 and CDR2: LNHDA, SQIVND (reference sequence). The CDR3 sequence: CASSIRGQAYGYTF. The CDR3 region has the DNA TGTGCCAGTAGTATAAGGGGACAGGCCTATGGCTACACCTTC.

V and J are TRBV10-1 and TRBJ2-5, with D possibly TRBD2 on 6 matching bases. V lost 4 bases, J lost 2 bases, and 17 bases lay in between. Germline values: CDR1 WNHNN, CDR2 SYGVQD (reference sequence). The CDR3 covers 16 residues. CDR3 protein: CASSARRGRGQETQYF. The CDR3 region has the DNA TGCGCCAGCAGTGCCCGTAGGGGCCGGGGGCAAGAGACCCAGTACTTC.

This sequence joins TRBV2 and TRBJ2-1; D is perhaps TRBD2 (6 bases). The ends were cut back, 4 bases at V and 4 bases at J, with 14 bases in the middle. Per the germline V gene, CDR1 is SNHLY and CDR2 is FYNNEI. CDR3 length equals 15 residues. The CDR3 DNA reads TGTGCCAGCAGTGCTAATAGCGGACTTTACAATGAGCAGTTCTTC. It codes for CASSANSGLYNEQFF.

This chain links TRBV4-1 with TRBJ1-3; 9 nucleotides align to TRBD1. This CDR3 region has 17 residues. V shed 1 base, J shed 4 bases, and the junction held 8 bases outside the gene matches. Germline CDR1 and CDR2: MGHRA and YSYEKL. The CDR3: CASSQAAGQGAGNTIYF. Written as DNA, the CDR3 is TGCGCCAGCAGCCAAGCAGCGGGACAGGGAGCAGGAAACACCATATATTTT.

The V call is TRBV27, the J call TRBJ1-5; 7 nucleotides match TRBD1. Germline V gene sequence: CDR1 MNHEY, CDR2 SMNVEV (reference sequence). This CDR3 has 14 residues. V was clipped by 4 bases and J by 0 bases; unmatched bases: 0. In DNA form, the CDR3 reads TGTGCCAGCAGTTGGGACAGTAGCAATCAGCCCCAGCATTTT. Its translation is CASSWDSSNQPQHF.

V is TRBV27 and J is TRBJ1-2; TRBD1 matches at 8 bases. Germline-derived CDR1 and CDR2 are MNHEY and SMNVEV (reference sequence). Trimming at V came to 4 bases and at J to 4 bases, leaving 11 bases not matched to a gene. There are 16 residues in the CDR3. The chain's CDR3 is CASSSTPGQGGYGYTF. CDR3 coding DNA: TGTGCCAGCAGTTCGACCCCCGGACAGGGCGGCTATGGCTACACCTTC.

This clone was picked up one time. The chain is built from TRBV11-3 and TRBJ2-7, with D possibly matching TRBD1 (6 bases). This CDR3 contains 14 residues. The V gene lost 5 bases and the J gene lost 5 bases, with 16 bases spanning the gap. Germline V gene data show CDR1 as SGHNT and CDR2 as YENEEA. Here the CDR3 DNA reads TGTGCCAGCAGCCAATGGGCAGGGGAACACGAGCAGTACTTC. Its translation: CASSQWAGEHEQYF.

This clone has only a few counts. The chain joins TRBV3-1 (or the pseudogene TRBV3-2) to TRBJ1-1; no clear D gene. V lost 5 bases, J lost 0 bases, and 10 bases lay in between. CDR1 is LGHDT, CDR2 YNNKEL, per germline (reference sequence). The CDR3 loop spans 14 amino acids. This CDR3 reads CASSVTNMNTEAFF. DNA for the CDR3: TGTGCCAGCAGCGTGACAAATATGAACACTGAAGCTTTCTTT.

The chain employs TRBV29-1 and TRBJ2-1; TRBD1 matches at 8 bases. This CDR3 is 16 amino acids long. With 1 base clipped from V and 1 base from J, the junction kept 6 bases outside the gene matches. The germline CDR1 and CDR2 sequences are SQVTM and ANQGSEA. Here the CDR3 DNA reads TGCAGCGTTGAAGGGAGAACAGGGGGGTCCTACAATGAGCAGTTCTTC. This encodes CSVEGRTGGSYNEQFF.

This chain links TRBV7-2 with TRBJ1-6; perhaps TRBD1 as D (6 bases). V lost 2 bases, J lost 7 bases, and 15 bases lay in between. CDR3 length: 16 residues. Germline V gene data show CDR1 as SGHTA and CDR2 as FQGNSA. The CDR3 region has the DNA TGTGCCAGCAGCTTATTCCCGAAGGGGGTCAATTCACCCCTCCACTTT. Protein: CASSLFPKGVNSPLHF.

The chain combines TRBV7-9 with TRBJ2-3; no clear D gene. V lost 1 base, J lost 4 bases, and 12 bases lay in between. CDR3 length: 15 amino acids. CDR1 is SEHNR, CDR2 FQNEAQ, per germline (reference sequence). Here the CDR3 reads CASSLGRLNADTQYF. The CDR3 DNA reads as TGTGCCAGCAGCTTAGGTCGGTTAAATGCAGATACGCAGTATTTT.

In its sample, this clone was seen a few times. This chain uses TRBV18 with TRBJ2-7, with D possibly TRBD1 on 5 matching bases. This CDR3 region has 14 residues. Germline CDR1 KGHSH, CDR2 LQKENI. V lost 1 base and J 3 bases, leaving 10 bases between the germline ends. In DNA form, the CDR3 reads TGTGCCAGCTCACCACAGGGGTGGAACTACGAGCAGTACTTC. Translating gives CASSPQGWNYEQYF.

The chain uses TRBV4-1 and TRBJ2-1; TRBD2 aligns across 13 bases. Germline V gene sequence: CDR1 MGHRA, CDR2 YSYEKL. The CDR3 is 18 residues long. Trimming cost V 0 bases and J 7 bases; bases outside gene matches: 9. The CDR3 here is CASSQETLAGGLRNEQFF. The CDR3 coding sequence is TGCGCCAGCAGCCAAGAAACACTAGCGGGAGGGCTTCGTAATGAGCAGTTCTTC.

This chain connects TRBV27 to TRBJ2-1; D not resolved. Trimming cost V 2 bases and J 8 bases, with 10 bases left between them. The CDR3 loop spans 13 amino acids. The germline V gene encodes CDR1 MNHEY and CDR2 SMNVEV (reference sequence). CDR3 sequence reads: CASSLRYIDEQFF. The CDR3 DNA sequence: TGTGCCAGCAGTTTACGTTACATTGATGAGCAGTTCTTC.

The chain combines TRBV2 with TRBJ1-6; 7 nucleotides match TRBD1. Per germline, CDR1 SNHLY and CDR2 FYNNEI. The CDR3 is 14 amino acids. With 5 bases clipped from V and 7 bases from J, the junction kept 5 bases outside the gene matches. The CDR3 DNA is TGTGCCAGCAGTACCGGGACAGTAAATTCACCCCTCCACTTT. As protein: CASSTGTVNSPLHF.

V gene TRBV10-2 combines with J gene TRBJ2-5, with TRBD1 matching over 7 bases. Germline trimming cut 4 bases from V and 7 bases from J; bases unmatched to any gene: 12. Germline V CDR1 and CDR2: WSHSY, SAAADI. CDR3 length: 15 amino acids. The CDR3 loop reads CASSGVGQNQWTQYF. In nucleotides, the CDR3 is TGCGCCAGCAGTGGGGTGGGACAGAACCAATGGACCCAGTACTTC.

This rearrangement joins TRBV19 to TRBJ1-2, with 7 positions matching TRBD1. Germline V gives CDR1 LNHDA, CDR2 SQIVND (reference sequence). Unmatched junction bases numbered 3, after V lost 5 bases and J lost 3 bases. The CDR3 consists of 13 residues. Here the CDR3 reads CASSWGTDYGYTF. The CDR3 nucleotides read TGTGCCAGTAGTTGGGGGACAGACTATGGCTACACCTTC. The full variable domain, in which reference TRBV19 and TRBJ1-2 provide the parts outside the CDR3, is DGGITQSPKYLFRKEGQNVTLSCEQNLNHDAMYWYRQDPGQGLRLIYYSQIVNDFQKGDIAEGYSVSREKKESFPLTVTSAQKNPTAFYLCASSWGTDYGYTFGSGTRLTVV.

V usage is TRBV11-1 and J usage is TRBJ1-1; TRBD1 aligns across 10 bases. Germline loops: CDR1 SGHAT, CDR2 FQDESV (reference sequence). This CDR3 contains 15 residues. J lost 5 bases, V lost 4 bases, and 7 bases had no gene match. CDR3 DNA sequence: TGTGCCAGCAGCTCAGGGACAGGGGTGAGGACTGAAGCTTTCTTT. Protein sequence: CASSSGTGVRTEAFF.

The V call is TRBV28, the J call TRBJ2-1, with 8 bases matching TRBD2. Germline V gene lookup returns CDR1 MDHEN and CDR2 SYDVKM. The CDR3 totals 16 residues. The J segment lost 6 bases and the V segment lost 6 bases, leaving 13 bases of the junction unmatched. In DNA, the CDR3 is TGTGCCAGCAGCCCTTCGTCGGGAGGGTGGGGCAATGAGCAGTTCTTC. As protein: CASSPSSGGWGNEQFF.

The V call is TRBV7-9, the J call TRBJ1-4; 7 positions match TRBD1. V shed 5 bases, J shed 8 bases, and the junction held 11 bases outside the gene matches. CDR1 is SEHNR, CDR2 FQNEAQ, per germline (reference sequence). There are 15 residues in the CDR3. The CDR3 DNA sequence: TGTGCCAGCAGCCCAGCAGGGGGATCGGGGGAAAAACTGTTTTTT. It yields the protein CASSPAGGSGEKLFF.